Shown below are 11 T cell receptor beta chains from a single sample sequenced in a study of post-analysis software for immune sequencing data (dated by TCRdb to the mid-2010s). Paper-wide results and their limitations: A handful of TRBV segments, including TRBV5-6, TRBV5-1 and TRBV20-1, were significantly more frequent in patients than controls.

Library preparation employed PCR. TCRdb records Illumina HiSeq 2500 as the sequencer. To reduce PCR and sequencing biases, unique molecular identifiers were built into the TCR beta cDNA libraries. TCRdb itself trimmed the public reads at Q25 with fastp, ran MiXCR and retained productive beta chains. Every distinct CDR3 protein forms one entry, paired with its most common genes and DNA. In all, the sample holds around 400,000 distinct CDR3 sequences, and 30% to 45% of those were seen once. Clones ranked in the top ten supply about an eighth of the sample. These receptors have no known antigen. The sample was blood. These receptors were collected from a girl aged 5 to 17 with multiple sclerosis.

The chain carries TRBV12-3 or TRBV12-4 and TRBJ2-3; TRBD1 agrees at 9 bases. The junction had 13 bases not matched to a gene; V was cut back by 5 bases and J by 4 bases. This CDR3 contains 17 residues. The CDR3 nucleotides read TGTGCCAGCAGTCCTTCCCTCGGACAGGGGCGCGCAGATACGCAGTATTTT. Amino acid sequence: CASSPSLGQGRADTQYF.

This clonotype was seen more than once but under ten times. The chain links TRBV7-8 to TRBJ2-4; 9 bases are shared with TRBD2. The germline V gene has CDR1 SGHVS and CDR2 FQNEAQ. CDR3 size: 18 residues. Unmatched junction bases numbered 8, after V lost 1 base and J lost 1 base. In nucleotides, the CDR3 is TGTGCCAGCAGCTTAGGCATTAGCGGGGGTGTGGCCAAAAACATTCAGTACTTC. It is translated as CASSLGISGGVAKNIQYF.

This rearrangement joins TRBV24-1 to TRBJ1-5; TRBD1 might be the D (5 bases). Between the trimmed V and J ends, which lost 7 bases and 0 bases, there was a span of 12 bases. Looked up from germline, CDR1 is KGHDR and CDR2 is SFDVKD. The CDR3 loop spans 15 amino acids. DNA of the CDR3: TGTGCCACCAGCCCGGGGCGGAATAGCAATCAGCCCCAGCATTTT. Residues: CATSPGRNSNQPQHF.

The chain couples TRBV27 to TRBJ1-5; 7 bases agree with TRBD1. Per the germline V gene, CDR1 is MNHEY and CDR2 is SMNVEV (reference sequence). V lost 3 bases, J lost 2 bases, and 4 bases stayed unmatched. This CDR3 is 15 amino acids long. Written as DNA, the CDR3 is TGTGCCAGCAGTTTCTATGGACAGGGCAATCAGCCCCAGCATTTT. Residues: CASSFYGQGNQPQHF.

The sample holds many counts of this clonotype. The V call is TRBV29-1, the J call TRBJ2-1; D is perhaps TRBD1 or TRBD2 (7 bases each). The germline gives CDR1 SQVTM, CDR2 ANQGSEA. There are 13 residues in the CDR3. The V end was cut by 7 bases, the J end by 4 bases, with 14 bases between. The CDR3 DNA is TGCAGCGCCAGACAGGGACTATACAATGAGCAGTTCTTC. Translating it yields CSARQGLYNEQFF.

This clonotype appeared a few times. V usage is TRBV3-1 and J usage is TRBJ2-5; D uncertain. V gave up 6 bases and J gave up 5 bases, with 16 bases separating them. CDR1 is LGHDT and CDR2 is YNNKEL in the germline V gene (reference sequence). The CDR3 consists of 14 residues. This chain's CDR3 is CASSHNTGPETQYF. The CDR3 bases are TGTGCCAGCAGTCACAACACCGGTCCCGAGACCCAGTACTTC.

This clonotype has a handful of counts. The chain joins TRBV2 to TRBJ1-1; 8 nucleotides line up with TRBD1. V was clipped by 5 bases and J by 3 bases; unmatched bases: 8. Germline CDR1 SNHLY, CDR2 FYNNEI. The CDR3 is 15 amino acids. The CDR3 is CASSHLGQGDTEAFF. CDR3 in DNA: TGTGCCAGCAGTCACCTCGGACAGGGTGACACTGAAGCTTTCTTT.

The rearrangement links TRBV10-3 to TRBJ2-5; 10 bases line up with TRBD1. The CDR3 has 16 amino acids. Unmatched junction bases numbered 10, after V lost 2 bases and J lost 7 bases. CDR1 ENHRY and CDR2 SYGVKD come from the germline V gene. The CDR3 reads CAISERQGAKSATQYF. The CDR3 nucleotides read TGTGCCATCAGTGAGAGACAGGGGGCGAAATCTGCGACCCAGTACTTC.

The V and J genes are TRBV28 and TRBJ2-6; possible D gene TRBD2, 7 bases. The germline V gene encodes CDR1 MDHEN and CDR2 SYDVKM. The CDR3 covers 15 residues. V lost 5 bases to trimming and J lost 2 bases, with 10 bases between them. CDR3 amino acids: CASSKGGTGANVLTF. The CDR3 DNA is TGTGCCAGCAGTAAGGGGGGGACTGGGGCCAACGTCCTGACTTTC.

This clonotype was found many times. The chain is built from TRBV7-6 and TRBJ2-1; weak D call: TRBD1 (6 bases). V shed 5 bases and J shed 5 bases, with 13 bases lying between them. The CDR3 covers 14 residues. Germline values: CDR1 SGHVS, CDR2 FNYEAQ. CDR3 DNA sequence: TGTGCCAGCAGCCTCGGCAGGGGTGACAATGAGCAGTTCTTC. Its translation is CASSLGRGDNEQFF.

This clonotype was seen a handful of times. The J gene is TRBJ1-6, the V gene TRBV5-1, with D perhaps TRBD1 (6 bases). V dropped 3 bases and J dropped 9 bases, with 16 bases sitting between them. The CDR3 sequence is 15 residues long. In germline, CDR1 is SGHRS, CDR2 YFSETQ. The CDR3 protein is CASSWGGGPSSPLHF. Here the CDR3 DNA reads TGCGCCAGCAGCTGGGGGGGCGGACCGAGTTCACCCCTCCACTTT.